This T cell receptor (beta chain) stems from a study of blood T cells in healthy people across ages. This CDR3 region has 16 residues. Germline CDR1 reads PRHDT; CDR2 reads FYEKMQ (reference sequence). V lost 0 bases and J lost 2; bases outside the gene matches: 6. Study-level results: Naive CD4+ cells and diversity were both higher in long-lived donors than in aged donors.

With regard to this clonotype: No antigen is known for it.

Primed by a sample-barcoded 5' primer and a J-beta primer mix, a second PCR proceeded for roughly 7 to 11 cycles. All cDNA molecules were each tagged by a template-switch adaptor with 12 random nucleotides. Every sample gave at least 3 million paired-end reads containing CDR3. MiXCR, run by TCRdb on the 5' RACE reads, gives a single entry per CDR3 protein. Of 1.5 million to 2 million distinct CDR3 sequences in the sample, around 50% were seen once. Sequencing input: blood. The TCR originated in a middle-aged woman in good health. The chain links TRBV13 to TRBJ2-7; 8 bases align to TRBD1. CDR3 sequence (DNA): TGTGCCAGCAGCTTAGGGGGACAGGAGTCCACCTACGAGCAGTACTTC. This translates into CASSLGGQESTYEQYF.